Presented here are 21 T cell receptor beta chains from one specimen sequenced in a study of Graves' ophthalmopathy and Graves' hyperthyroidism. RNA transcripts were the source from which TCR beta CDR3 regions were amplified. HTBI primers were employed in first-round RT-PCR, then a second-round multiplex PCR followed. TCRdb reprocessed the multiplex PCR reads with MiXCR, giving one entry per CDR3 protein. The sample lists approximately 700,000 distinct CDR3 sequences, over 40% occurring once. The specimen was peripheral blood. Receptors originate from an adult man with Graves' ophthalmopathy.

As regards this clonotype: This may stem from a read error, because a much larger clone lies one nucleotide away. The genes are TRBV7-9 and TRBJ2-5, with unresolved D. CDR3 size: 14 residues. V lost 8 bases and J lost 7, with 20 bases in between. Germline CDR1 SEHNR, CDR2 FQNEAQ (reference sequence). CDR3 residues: CASRAGRGALTQYF. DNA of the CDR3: TGTGCCAGCCGCGCTGGTCGCGGTGCGTTGACCCAGTACTTC.

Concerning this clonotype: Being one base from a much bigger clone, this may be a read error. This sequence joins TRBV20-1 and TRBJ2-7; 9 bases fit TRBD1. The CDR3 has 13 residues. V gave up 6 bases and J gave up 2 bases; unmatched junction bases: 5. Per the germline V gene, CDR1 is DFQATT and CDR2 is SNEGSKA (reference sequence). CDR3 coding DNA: TGCAGTGCGGCCGGGACAGGGCCCTACGAGCAGTACTTC. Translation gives CSAAGTGPYEQYF.

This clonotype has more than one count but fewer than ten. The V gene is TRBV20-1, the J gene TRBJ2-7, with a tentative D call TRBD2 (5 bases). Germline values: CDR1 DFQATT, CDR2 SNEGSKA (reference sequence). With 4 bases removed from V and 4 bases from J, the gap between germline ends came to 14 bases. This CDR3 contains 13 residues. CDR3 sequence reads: CSANPHGKYEQYF. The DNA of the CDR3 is TGCAGTGCTAACCCCCACGGGAAATACGAGCAGTACTTC.

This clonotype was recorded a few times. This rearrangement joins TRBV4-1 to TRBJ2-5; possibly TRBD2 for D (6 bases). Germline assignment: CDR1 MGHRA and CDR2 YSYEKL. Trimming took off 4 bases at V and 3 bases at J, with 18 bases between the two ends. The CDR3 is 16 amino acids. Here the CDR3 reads CASSPVTIGGKETQYF. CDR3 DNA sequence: TGCGCCAGCAGCCCCGTCACTATCGGGGGAAAAGAGACCCAGTACTTC.

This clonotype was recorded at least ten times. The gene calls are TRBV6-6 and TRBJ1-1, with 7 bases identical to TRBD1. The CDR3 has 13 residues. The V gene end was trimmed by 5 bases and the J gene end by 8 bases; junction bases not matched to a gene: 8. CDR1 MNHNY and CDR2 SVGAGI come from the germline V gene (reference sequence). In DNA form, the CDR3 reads TGTGCCAGCAGTGACAGGGCCGGACGAGAAGCTTTCTTT. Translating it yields CASSDRAGREAFF.

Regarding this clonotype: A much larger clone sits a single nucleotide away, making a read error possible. CDR3 sequence reads: CASSIEQHPNTEAFF. The DNA of the CDR3 is TGTGCCAGTAGTATAGAACAGCATCCGAACACTGAAGCTTTCTTT. The rearrangement links TRBV19 to TRBJ1-1; D not certain. This CDR3 has 15 residues. The germline V and J ends were trimmed by 0 bases and 1 base, with 9 bases remaining between them. Germline CDR1 is LNHDA and CDR2 is SQIVND (reference sequence).

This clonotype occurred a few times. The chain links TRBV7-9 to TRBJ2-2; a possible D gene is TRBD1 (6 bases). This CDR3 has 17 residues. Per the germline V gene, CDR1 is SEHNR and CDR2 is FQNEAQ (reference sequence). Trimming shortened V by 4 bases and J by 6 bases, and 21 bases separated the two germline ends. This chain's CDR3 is CASSSPPLSTGPGELFF. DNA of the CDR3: TGTGCCAGCAGCTCCCCCCCATTATCCACAGGGCCCGGGGAGCTGTTTTTT.

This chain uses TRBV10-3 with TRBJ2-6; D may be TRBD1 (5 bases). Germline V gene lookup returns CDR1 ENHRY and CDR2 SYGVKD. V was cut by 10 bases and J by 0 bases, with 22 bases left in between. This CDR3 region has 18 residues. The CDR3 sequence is CASSPWGQDLSGANVLTF. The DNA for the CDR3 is TGTGCCAGCTCACCATGGGGCCAGGACCTCTCTGGGGCCAACGTCCTGACTTTC.

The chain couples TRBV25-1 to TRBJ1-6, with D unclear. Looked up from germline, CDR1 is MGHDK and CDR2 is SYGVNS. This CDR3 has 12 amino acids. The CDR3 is CANAEANSPLHF. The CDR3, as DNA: TGTGCTAACGCCGAGGCGAATTCACCCCTCCACTTT.

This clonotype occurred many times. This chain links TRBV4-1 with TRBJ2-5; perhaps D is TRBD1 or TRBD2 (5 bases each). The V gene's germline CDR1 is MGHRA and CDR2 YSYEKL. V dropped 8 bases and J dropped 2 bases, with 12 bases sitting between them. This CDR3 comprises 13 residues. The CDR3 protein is CASRSWGQETQYF. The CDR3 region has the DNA TGCGCCAGCCGGTCCTGGGGGCAAGAGACCCAGTACTTC.

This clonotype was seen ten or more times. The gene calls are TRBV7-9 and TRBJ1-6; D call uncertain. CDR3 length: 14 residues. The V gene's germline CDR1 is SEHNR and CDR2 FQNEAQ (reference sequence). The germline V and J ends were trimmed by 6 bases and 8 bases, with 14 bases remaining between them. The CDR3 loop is CASRYHPGHSPLHF. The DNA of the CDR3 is TGTGCCAGCAGATACCATCCAGGACATTCACCCCTCCACTTT.

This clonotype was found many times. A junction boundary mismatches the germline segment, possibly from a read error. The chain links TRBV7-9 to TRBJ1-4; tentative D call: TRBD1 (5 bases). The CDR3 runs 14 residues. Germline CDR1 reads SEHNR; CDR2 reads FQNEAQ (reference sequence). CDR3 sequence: CASSLGQGSEKLFF. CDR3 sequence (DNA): TGCGCCAGCAGCTTGGGCCAGGGAAGTGAAAAACTGTTTTTT.

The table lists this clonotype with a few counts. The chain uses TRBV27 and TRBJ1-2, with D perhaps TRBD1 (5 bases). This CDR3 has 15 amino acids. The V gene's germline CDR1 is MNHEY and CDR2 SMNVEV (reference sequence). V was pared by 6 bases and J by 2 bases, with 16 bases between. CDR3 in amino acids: CASRQPGMGNYGYTF. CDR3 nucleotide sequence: TGTGCCAGCAGGCAGCCAGGGATGGGGAACTATGGCTACACCTTC.

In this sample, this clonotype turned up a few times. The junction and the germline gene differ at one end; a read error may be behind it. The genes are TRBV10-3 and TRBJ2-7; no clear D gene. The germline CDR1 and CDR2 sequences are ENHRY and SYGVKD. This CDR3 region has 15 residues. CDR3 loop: CASSYSGRLSYEQYF. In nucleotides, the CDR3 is TGTGCCAGCAGTTACTCGGGCCGGCTCTCCTACGAGCAGTACTTC.

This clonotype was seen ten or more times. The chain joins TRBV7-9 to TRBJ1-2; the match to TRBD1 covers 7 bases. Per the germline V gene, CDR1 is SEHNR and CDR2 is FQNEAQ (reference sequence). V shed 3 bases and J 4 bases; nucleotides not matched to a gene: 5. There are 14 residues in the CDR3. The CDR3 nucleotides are TGTGCCAGCAGCTTCACCGGGACAGTCTATGGCTACACCTTC. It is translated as CASSFTGTVYGYTF.

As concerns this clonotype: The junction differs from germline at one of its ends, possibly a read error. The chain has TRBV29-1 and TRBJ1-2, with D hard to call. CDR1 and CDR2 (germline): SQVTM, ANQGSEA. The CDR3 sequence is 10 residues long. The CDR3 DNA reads TGCAGCTTGGAGGGCTATAGCTACACCTTC. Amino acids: CSLEGYSYTF.

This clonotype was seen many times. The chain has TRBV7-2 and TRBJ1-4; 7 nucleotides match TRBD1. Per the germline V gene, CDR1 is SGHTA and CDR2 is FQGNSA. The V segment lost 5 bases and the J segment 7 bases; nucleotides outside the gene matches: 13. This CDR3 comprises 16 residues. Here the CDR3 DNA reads TGTGCCAGCAGCCGAACGAGGCAGGGGGGGGGTGAAAAACTGTTTTTT. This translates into CASSRTRQGGGEKLFF. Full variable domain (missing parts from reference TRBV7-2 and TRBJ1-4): GAGVSQSPSNKVTEKGKDVELRCDPISGHTALYWYRQSLGQGLEFLIYFQGNSAPDKSGLPSDRFSAERTGGSVSTLTIQRTQQEDSAVYLCASSRTRQGGGEKLFFGSGTQLSVL.

The CDR3 DNA reads TGCAGTGCCCCCGGACAGAGCACAGATACGCAGTATTTT. Protein sequence: CSAPGQSTDTQYF. The rearrangement joins TRBV20-1 to TRBJ2-3; possible D gene TRBD1, 6 bases. The CDR3 spans 13 residues. Trimming removed 6 bases at V and 0 bases at J, with 10 bases between. Germline assignment: CDR1 DFQATT and CDR2 SNEGSKA (reference sequence).

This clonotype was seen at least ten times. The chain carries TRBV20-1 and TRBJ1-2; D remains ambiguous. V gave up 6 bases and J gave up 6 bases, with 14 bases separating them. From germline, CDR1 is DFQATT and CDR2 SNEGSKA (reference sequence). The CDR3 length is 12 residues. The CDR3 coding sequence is TGCAGTGCCCGACGGGTTGTAGATGGCTACACCTTC. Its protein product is CSARRVVDGYTF.

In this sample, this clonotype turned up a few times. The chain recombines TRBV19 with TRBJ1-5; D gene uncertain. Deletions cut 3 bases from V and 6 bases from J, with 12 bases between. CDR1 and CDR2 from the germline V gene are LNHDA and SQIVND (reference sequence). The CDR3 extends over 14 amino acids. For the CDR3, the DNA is TGTGCCAGTAGTATTTCTAGGGTAGGTCAGCCCCAGCATTTT. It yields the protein CASSISRVGQPQHF.

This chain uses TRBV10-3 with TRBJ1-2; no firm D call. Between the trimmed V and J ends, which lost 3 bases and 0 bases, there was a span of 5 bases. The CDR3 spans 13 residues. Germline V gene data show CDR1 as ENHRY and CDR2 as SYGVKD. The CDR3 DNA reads TGTGCCATCAGTGATGGGGCTAACTATGGCTACACCTTC. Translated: CAISDGANYGYTF.